This TCR beta chain was sequenced for a study of cytomegalovirus exposure and HLA in healthy donors (dated 2017 in TCRdb). Regarding the complete study: According to an earlier analysis of a few hundred of the donors, roughly 180 million T cells yielded roughly 100 million unique TCR beta sequences and 276 Gb of sequence data. A separate validation cohort of 100 to 150 different subjects was used in addition to the 666-subject first cohort. Donor age, sex, ethnicity and CMV serostatus were compiled together with the repertoire data. Among the roughly 400 genotyped donors, approximately 77% belonged to the genetic ancestry cluster associated with self-reported Caucasian donors. Rather than drawing on any new phenotypic data, the later analysis identified candidate immune exposures from TCR beta sequences and the way those sequences occurred across donors. Using immunosequencing, the study profiled T cell repertoires from about 620 subjects and related those repertoires to cytomegalovirus serostatus. HLA typing included class I and class II loci at four-digit resolution. Across around 400 genotyped donors of the cohort, an average of about 200,000 unique TCR beta nucleotide sequences per donor were sequenced, and roughly 17% of those sequences were non-productive. The study aimed to test whether signatures of past pathogen exposure could be identified by cataloging public T cell receptors. In a later analysis, previously published TCR beta repertoires from 666 donors were re-analyzed and high-resolution HLA genotyping was added so that TCR occurrence patterns could be studied. The number of typed donors differed by locus: about 629-630 for A, B, C, DRB1 and DQB1; 500 to 550 for DQA1; 606 for DPA1; and roughly 470 for DPB1. To predict cytomegalovirus infection status, the study combined high-throughput TCR immunosequencing, statistical association of individual TCRs with disease status, and machine learning. Genome-wide SNP genotypes for about 65% of the roughly 700 donors were used in a later genetic analysis, which treated that subset as a discovery cohort. In an earlier analysis of 500 to 650 of the donors, high-throughput TCR beta sequencing was used to judge whether each TCR beta V gene segment behaved as functional or pseudogenic. Because of strong linkage in the cohort, roughly 5 DR-DQ haplotypes were treated as single units for association and clustering. An early release covering roughly 600 HLA-typed donors comprised roughly 300 gigabases of sequencing data and some 79 million unique TCR sequences. Every repertoire in the discovery cohort had been generated on one and the same sequencing platform. Paper-wide results and their limitations: In the study, approximately 150 TCR beta chains were listed as associated with cytomegalovirus. Cytomegalovirus status was reported to be diagnosed by the classifier with high specificity and sensitivity in both the original and validation cohorts. In vitro tests confirmed that a few of the cytomegalovirus-associated TCR beta chains recognize cytomegalovirus antigens. CMV serostatus was the only immune exposure information available for the cohort. According to a later genetic analysis, donors in an Asian-associated ancestry cluster had fewer N-insertions in productive TCRs than the approximately 610-donor mean. A later analysis reported that several top co-occurrence clusters appeared linked to parvovirus B19, influenza, CMV and Epstein-Barr virus. When HLA alleles, especially DR and DQ, strongly co-occurred, attributing TCR associations to individual alleles was difficult. According to a later analysis, TCR association rates differed among HLA loci, with DRB1 alleles showing the most associated TCRs and HLA-C alleles showing the fewest. This cohort had only TCR beta chains sequenced, and the lack of alpha or paired-chain data limited which features could be detected. A group of highly shared sequence variants was considered likely to be a technical artifact of the sequencing pipeline. According to a later analysis, most CMV-associated TCR beta chains appeared to be HLA-restricted, and the HLA associations seemed to be driven largely by CMV exposure. Roughly uniform sequencing depth across donors was assumed in presence/absence analyses, although this assumption may not hold. While some public TCRs were present in many individuals, most TCR sequences turned up only very rarely across donors. In a later analysis, HLA-associated TCR beta chains were found to be more clonally expanded and to have lower generation probabilities than equally common non-associated chains. The earlier analysis of a few hundred of the donors excluded approximately 17 rarely observed V segments, including chromosome 9 orphons, because counts were too low. Specific HLA alleles were associated with some 15,000 TCR beta sequences at a false discovery rate of 0.05 in a later analysis. An association between a missense DCLRE1C variant and V-gene and J-gene trimming of TCR beta chains was found in a later genetic analysis and replicated in an independent cohort. The 87-base-pair reads could not distinguish some IMGT-functional V segments, including TRBV6-2 and TRBV6-3, so those segments were excluded. Because HLA typing was missing for some donors at each locus, association tests included only the typed subset. In an earlier analysis of approximately 590 of the donors, most TCR beta V segments were observed in productive rearrangements about 87% or about 30% of the time, broadly matching IMGT annotations. The authors suggested that the approach could potentially be generalized to other disease states and immunological phenotypes. Linkage disequilibrium might explain the correlated functional status among segregating V segments, but an unknown experimental factor could not be excluded. A further reported finding was that TCR beta sequences accurately predicted the HLA-A and HLA-B alleles for most subjects in the first cohort.

A note on this clone: Its antigen is currently not known. There are no base qualities to consult, and no much larger clone falls within one base.

Relative to germline, V is 5 bases shorter and J is 4 bases shorter, with 14 bases between their ends. The CDR3 numbers 14 residues from cysteine through phenylalanine. Only the CDR3 DNA stays, 42 bases, in frame from base 1. Taken from the germline V gene, the CDR1 and CDR2 loops are SGHRS and YFSETQ. The method behind the library was the immunoSEQ multiplex PCR assay. A mixture of 60 forward primers for TCR Vbeta segments and 13 reverse primers for TCR Jbeta segments was used in the multiplex PCR. A multiplex PCR assay on genomic DNA amplified the CDR3 region of rearranged TCR beta genes. The Illumina HiSeq System was used to sequence the amplified TCR beta libraries as 87-base-pair reads. Processing in the source paper ran as follows. A later analysis counted around 72 million unique TCR beta chains across the 666 repertoires, and some 11 million of these chains were shared by at least two donors. Raw reads were error-corrected and collapsed into unique sequences with a nearest-neighbor algorithm that merged closely related sequences to remove PCR and sequencing errors. CDR3 sequences were aligned to IMGT reference sequences to assign V, D and J gene segments. For a sequence to be retained, a match of at least six nucleotides to both a V gene segment and a J gene segment was required. A rearrangement was called productive if the CDR3 had no stop codons and remained in frame with V and J, and every other rearrangement was called non-productive. CDR3 was defined according to IMGT convention as the region running from the second conserved V-encoded cysteine to the conserved J-encoded phenylalanine. Sequences without an unambiguous match to a single V gene segment were excluded from the earlier analysis of several hundred of the donors. In an earlier analysis of 587 of the donors, a V segment was called functional when productive rearrangements were above 56.7%, and segregating when the standard deviation between donors exceeded 5%. To diagnose cytomegalovirus status from the catalog of TCR beta chain sequences, a statistical classification framework was built. In a later analysis, TCR nucleotide sequences were compared against IMGT/GENE-DB human TR gene sequences so that V and J genes could be assigned. A later analysis assigned CDR3 sequences and most-parsimonious VDJ recombination scenarios with the TCRdist pipeline. In a later analysis, each TCR beta chain was defined by its CDR3 amino acid sequence together with its V-gene family, and reads without a unique V-gene family were excluded. To address suspected cross-contamination and a sequencing artifact, a later analysis removed over 500 highly shared, low-generation-probability nucleotide sequences. In a later analysis, a clonal expansion index was calculated for each public chain from normalized within-repertoire ranks of inferred template counts. In a later analysis, generation probabilities were computed with a VDJ recombination model fitted to out-of-frame rearrangements, and the resulting probabilities were checked against IGoR. In a later analysis, TCR-TCR, TCR-HLA and TCR-CMV co-occurrence was scored with hypergeometric tests, and a repertoire-size bias correction was applied to TCR pairs. In a later analysis, false discovery rates were estimated by permuting HLA or CMV assignments 20 times. A later analysis grouped co-occurring TCRs with DBSCAN, adding TCRdist sequence similarity when clustering within HLA-allele-positive subsets. Co-occurrence clustering excluded repertoires with fewer than 30,000 or more than 120,000 public chains, plus five with anomalous nucleotide sharing. TCRdb took over this immuneACCESS table, retaining in-frame rearrangements with V and J assigned. Such tables are incomplete; in checked studies, under half of the missing clones stem from an unresolved V gene, and the remainder is unexplained. The V and J calls and clone size were taken over from that table, and D and trimming were inferred from the DNA. This sample is represented by under 200,000 clones; roughly 70% of them were singletons. The ten largest account for 2.5% to 3.5% of the sample.

The cohort was made up of roughly 670 healthy bone marrow donors. All cohort members were sampled while nominally healthy, although unrecorded immune exposures were likely present. The donor was CMV seropositive and belonged to the group of 250 to 300 seropositive cohort members. Each donor provided a peripheral blood sample, and peripheral blood mononuclear cells were used for TCR beta sequencing. The Qiagen DNeasy Blood Extraction Kit was used to extract genomic DNA from the blood cell samples. The specimen was PBMCs. The TCR sequence derives from a woman between 40 and 55 years old in good health and CMV-seropositive. In this chain, TRBV5-1 is recombined with TRBJ2-3; perhaps TRBD1 is the D gene, with 6 bases matching. Here is the DNA: TGCGCCAGCAGGTCACAAACAGGGTCAGATACGCAGTATTTT. Its protein is CASRSQTGSDTQYF.